Following are 23 T cell receptor beta chains from one sample sequenced in a study of blood T cell repertoires in COVID-19. Data came from immunoSEQ multiplex PCR; TCRdb stores just in-frame clones and leaves some out. The table records around 97,000 clones, about 80% of them present only once. Sequenced sample: peripheral blood. These receptor sequences come from a man between 65 and 85 years old with acute or convalescent COVID-19.

This clone turned up a few times. This rearrangement joins TRBV4-2 to TRBJ2-7; TRBD1 matches 9 bases. The CDR3 consists of 16 residues. Germline values: CDR1 LGHNA, CDR2 YNFKEQ. With V trimmed by 1 base and J by 4 bases, 8 bases remained unmatched. CDR3 sequence reads: CASSQVGTGGSYEQYF. CDR3 DNA sequence: TGTGCCAGCAGCCAAGTAGGTACAGGGGGCTCTTACGAGCAGTACTTC.

The chain is built from TRBV19 and TRBJ1-1, with 7 bases identical to TRBD1. The CDR3 is 15 amino acids. Germline CDR1 reads LNHDA; CDR2 reads SQIVND (reference sequence). Trimming at V came to 0 bases and at J to 3 bases, leaving 4 bases not matched to a gene. The DNA of the CDR3 is TGTGCCAGTAGTATAGATCTGAGGGGGCACACTGAAGCTTTCTTT. It codes for CASSIDLRGHTEAFF.

This chain links TRBV5-1 with TRBJ1-4; D not resolved. This CDR3 region has 14 residues. Trimming took 4 bases from V and 1 from J, leaving 8 bases between them. Germline CDR1 is SGHRS and CDR2 is YFSETQ. The CDR3 nucleotides read TGCGCCAGCAGCATGTCCGGAACTAATGAAAAACTGTTTTTT. This codes for CASSMSGTNEKLFF.

This clone was found once. The chain carries TRBV6-4 and TRBJ2-3; a possible D gene is TRBD2 (6 bases). The CDR3 runs to 14 residues. V lost 3 bases to trimming and J lost 8 bases, with 15 bases between them. CDR1 MRHNA and CDR2 SNTAGT come from the germline V gene. DNA for the CDR3: TGTGCCAGCAGTGAGAGACTAGAACTCGCTACGCAGTATTTT. Translated: CASSERLELATQYF.

The chain recombines TRBV19 with TRBJ1-2; 7 nucleotides match TRBD1. The CDR3 has 15 residues. Germline CDR1 and CDR2: LNHDA and SQIVND (reference sequence). J was trimmed by 0 bases and V by 5 bases; bases with no gene match: 6. The CDR3 coding sequence is TGTGCCAGTAGTTCCTGGGGACAGACTAACTATGGCTACACCTTC. Translated, it gives CASSSWGQTNYGYTF.

This chain connects TRBV10-2 to TRBJ1-5; 10 nucleotides line up with TRBD1. CDR1 WSHSY and CDR2 SAAADI come from the germline V gene. The V segment lost 8 bases and the J segment 6 bases; nucleotides outside the gene matches: 7. This CDR3 is built from 14 residues. CDR3 bases: TGCGCCAGCGGCCCCGGGACAGGGGTTCAGCCCCAGCATTTT. This codes for CASGPGTGVQPQHF.

J is TRBJ2-7 and V is TRBV6-5, with TRBD2 matching 12 bases. Germline loops: CDR1 MNHEY, CDR2 SVGAGI. The V and J ends lost 6 bases and 3 bases, in that order; junction bases with no gene match: 3. This CDR3 contains 14 residues. The CDR3 protein is CASRPTSGSYEQYF. The CDR3 DNA follows: TGTGCCAGCAGGCCGACTAGCGGGAGCTACGAGCAGTACTTC.

The V call is TRBV6-5, the J call TRBJ1-2, with D tentatively TRBD1 (5 bases). Germline assignment: CDR1 MNHEY and CDR2 SVGAGI. This CDR3 is built from 16 residues. V shed 4 bases and J shed 6 bases, with 21 bases lying between them. For the CDR3, the DNA is TGTGCCAGCAGTTTCGCCCTTTCAGGGAAAGGGAATGGCTACACCTTC. Translated, it gives CASSFALSGKGNGYTF.

The genes are TRBV5-1 and TRBJ2-1; TRBD2 matches 16 bases. With V trimmed by 3 bases and J by 5 bases, 5 bases remained unmatched. The CDR3 runs 17 residues. Looked up from germline, CDR1 is SGHRS and CDR2 is YFSETQ. In DNA form, the CDR3 reads TGCGCCAGCAGCTCCGGGACTAGCGGGGGGGCCGACAATGAGCAGTTCTTC. The encoded protein is CASSSGTSGGADNEQFF. Based on the CDR3 plus reference TRBV5-1 and TRBJ2-1, the full variable domain is KAGVTQTPRYLIKTRGQQVTLSCSPISGHRSVSWYQQTPGQGLQFLFEYFSETQRNKGNFPGRFSGRQFSNSRSEMNVSTLELGDSALYLCASSSGTSGGADNEQFFGPGTRLTVL.

The chain couples TRBV6-5 to TRBJ1-2; TRBD1 matches at 7 bases. The CDR3 length is 15 residues. The V gene's germline CDR1 is MNHEY and CDR2 SVGAGI. The V segment lost 6 bases and the J segment 0 bases; nucleotides outside the gene matches: 7. The CDR3: CASSMTGNPNYGYTF. The CDR3 region has the DNA TGTGCCAGCAGCATGACAGGGAACCCTAACTATGGCTACACCTTC.

The rearrangement links TRBV7-8 to TRBJ1-2, with D possibly being TRBD1 (6 bases). The CDR3 spans 15 residues. The germline gives CDR1 SGHVS, CDR2 FQNEAQ. Trimming took off 5 bases at V and 4 bases at J, with 17 bases between the two ends. The CDR3 coding sequence is TGTGCCAGCAGCGTCAGGACAGCCCACACCTATGGCTACACCTTC. This sequence encodes CASSVRTAHTYGYTF.

The CDR3 is CASSSPGTGNGYTF. In DNA, the CDR3 is TGTGCCAGCAGCTCCCCCGGGACAGGGAATGGCTACACCTTC. The rearrangement uses TRBV7-9 and TRBJ1-2; TRBD1 agrees at 9 bases. The CDR3 spans 14 residues. The V gene end was trimmed by 4 bases and the J gene end by 6 bases; junction bases not matched to a gene: 6. CDR1 SEHNR and CDR2 FQNEAQ come from the germline V gene (reference sequence).

This clone was counted a single time. The V and J genes are TRBV19 and TRBJ1-2; D remains ambiguous. The length of the CDR3 is 15 residues. V lost 4 bases, J lost 3 bases, and 15 bases lay in between. The germline V gene has CDR1 LNHDA and CDR2 SQIVND (reference sequence). CDR3 DNA sequence: TGTGCCAGTAGTAAAACAATAATGAAAGACTATGGCTACACCTTC. Encoded protein: CASSKTIMKDYGYTF.

The chain uses TRBV7-2 and TRBJ2-7; 9 bases line up with TRBD2. The CDR3 has 15 residues. Trimming took 4 bases from V and 0 from J; bases not matched to a gene: 4. The germline V gene encodes CDR1 SGHTA and CDR2 FQGNSA. CDR3 amino acids: CASSSIAGVSYEQYF. The CDR3 DNA reads as TGTGCCAGCAGCTCCATAGCGGGAGTCTCCTACGAGCAGTACTTC. Based on the CDR3 plus reference TRBV7-2 and TRBJ2-7, the full variable domain is GAGVSQSPSNKVTEKGKDVELRCDPISGHTALYWYRQSLGQGLEFLIYFQGNSAPDKSGLPSDRFSAERTGGSVSTLTIQRTQQEDSAVYLCASSSIAGVSYEQYFGPGTRLTVT.

V and J are TRBV3-1 (or the pseudogene TRBV3-2) and TRBJ2-3; 11 bases are a match to TRBD2. The length of the CDR3 is 14 residues. The V and J ends lost 6 bases and 5 bases, in that order; junction bases with no gene match: 4. CDR1 LGHDT and CDR2 YNNKEL come from the germline V gene (reference sequence). CDR3 DNA: TGTGCCAGCAGGCTAGCGGGAGGCATAGATACGCAGTATTTT. Its protein is CASRLAGGIDTQYF.

V usage is TRBV7-2 and J usage is TRBJ2-2, with D possibly matching TRBD1 (5 bases). The V gene's germline CDR1 is SGHTA and CDR2 FQGNSA. With 5 bases removed from V and 7 bases from J, the gap between germline ends came to 14 bases. CDR3 length equals 14 residues. CDR3 in amino acids: CASSPQGEYGELFF. CDR3 bases: TGTGCCAGCAGCCCCCAAGGGGAATACGGGGAGCTGTTTTTT.

The rearrangement links TRBV21-1 to TRBJ2-7; the tabulated D call, TRBD1, remains unverified against the DNA. TRBV21-1 is a recognized pseudogene. This CDR3 is 11 amino acids long. The CDR3 DNA is TGTGCCAGCAATCCCACCTACGAGCAGTACTTC. Translated: CASNPTYEQYF.

V is TRBV11-2 and J is TRBJ2-1; 10 bases line up with TRBD2. Per germline, CDR1 SGHAT and CDR2 FQNNGV. This CDR3 contains 16 residues. The ends lost 5 bases at V and 2 bases at J; junction bases unmatched: 6. The CDR3 reads CASSPEGLAAYNEQFF. The CDR3 DNA follows: TGTGCCAGCAGCCCCGAAGGACTAGCGGCCTACAATGAGCAGTTCTTC. The entire variable domain, with the rest obtained from reference TRBV11-2 and TRBJ2-1, is as follows: EAGVAQSPRYKIIEKRQSVAFWCNPISGHATLYWYQQILGQGPKLLIQFQNNGVVDDSQLPKDRFSAERLKGVDSTLKIQPAKLEDSAVYLCASSPEGLAAYNEQFFGPGTRLTVL.

The V call is TRBV18, the J call TRBJ2-6; D ambiguous. Germline assignment: CDR1 KGHSH and CDR2 LQKENI. V lost 4 bases to trimming and J lost 2 bases, with 12 bases between them. The CDR3 contains 16 residues. CDR3 in DNA: TGTGCCAGCTCACTCTTAATAAATCCTGGGGCCAACGTCCTGACTTTC. The encoded protein is CASSLLINPGANVLTF.

The chain has TRBV5-1 and TRBJ1-5; D is uncertain. The CDR3 consists of 13 residues. CDR1 is SGHRS and CDR2 is YFSETQ in the germline V gene. V lost 0 bases and J lost 5, with 6 bases in between. The CDR3 DNA follows: TGCGCCAGCAGCTTGGAATTCGATCAGCCCCAGCATTTT. Translation: CASSLEFDQPQHF.

This clone was seen a handful of times. J is TRBJ2-1 and V is TRBV2; 12 positions match TRBD2. Germline V CDR1 and CDR2: SNHLY, FYNNEI. The CDR3 has 19 residues. The trim removed 6 bases at V and 4 bases at J, leaving 16 bases unmatched. CDR3 bases: TGTGCCAGCAGCCCCGAAATTTCCTGGACTAGCGGGGCATACAATGAGCAGTTCTTC. Protein: CASSPEISWTSGAYNEQFF.

The chain combines TRBV19 with TRBJ1-5; D gene ambiguous. Germline V gene sequence: CDR1 LNHDA, CDR2 SQIVND (reference sequence). This CDR3 has 13 amino acids. V was shortened by 5 bases and J by 4 bases, with 9 bases between the two germline ends. For the CDR3, the DNA is TGTGCCAGTAGTCCACTCCAAAATCAGCCCCAGCATTTT. Translated, it gives CASSPLQNQPQHF. The full variable domain, rest sourced from reference TRBV19 and TRBJ1-5, is DGGITQSPKYLFRKEGQNVTLSCEQNLNHDAMYWYRQDPGQGLRLIYYSQIVNDFQKGDIAEGYSVSREKKESFPLTVTSAQKNPTAFYLCASSPLQNQPQHFGDGTRLSIL.

V gene TRBV5-4 combines with J gene TRBJ2-1, with D hard to call. The length of the CDR3 is 16 residues. Trimming removed 0 bases at V and 3 bases at J, with 13 bases between. Germline lookup yields CDR1 SGHNT and CDR2 YYREEE (reference sequence). The CDR3 sequence is CASSLGEEYIYNEQFF. CDR3 DNA sequence: TGTGCCAGCAGCTTGGGAGAAGAATATATCTACAATGAGCAGTTCTTC.